The clone carrying this TCR beta chain was counted a few times. Its antigen is still unknown. This CDR3 is built from 16 residues. Looked up from germline, CDR1 is SGHTA and CDR2 is FQGNSA. J gave up 7 bases and V 5 bases, and 14 bases lay outside the gene matches. This entry belongs to a study of CD8 T cells in ankylosing spondylitis. Study-wide results and limits: Some motif variants had been reported before (in reactive arthritis synovial fluid and blood). One TCR beta motif, made up of roughly 8 highly homologous variants, appeared characteristic of ankylosing spondylitis blood. As reported, disease-linked clones showed significant enrichment in matched ankylosing spondylitis synovial fluid.

As the method for making TCR beta libraries, quantitative 5'-RACE with molecular barcodes was used. TCRdb itself ran the 5' RACE reads through MiXCR, one entry per CDR3 protein. The table has about 500,000 distinct CDR3 sequences, about 5% seen once. This receptor was identified in a male donor with ankylosing spondylitis. The sample taken for sequencing was blood, either unsorted or a sorted T cell fraction (not recorded which). V is TRBV7-2 and J is TRBJ2-3; 8 nucleotides match TRBD2. This CDR3 reads CASSLTGISGMNTQYF. The CDR3 DNA follows: TGTGCCAGCAGCCTCACCGGTATTAGCGGGATGAATACGCAGTATTTT.